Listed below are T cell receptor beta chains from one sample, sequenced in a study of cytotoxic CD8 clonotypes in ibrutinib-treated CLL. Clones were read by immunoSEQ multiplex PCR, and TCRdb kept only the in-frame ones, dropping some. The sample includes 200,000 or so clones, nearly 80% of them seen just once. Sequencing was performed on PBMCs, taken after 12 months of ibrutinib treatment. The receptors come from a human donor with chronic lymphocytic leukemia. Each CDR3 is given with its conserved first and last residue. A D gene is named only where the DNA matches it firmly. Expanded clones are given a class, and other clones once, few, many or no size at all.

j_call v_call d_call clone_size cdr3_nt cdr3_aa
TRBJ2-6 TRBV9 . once TGTGCCAGCAGCCCCAGCACGACAGGCTCTGGGGCCAACGTCCTGACTTTC CASSPSTTGSGANVLTF
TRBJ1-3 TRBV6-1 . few TGTGCCAGCAGTGAATGGGGTGCAGGGGGAAACACCATATATTTT CASSEWGAGGNTIYF
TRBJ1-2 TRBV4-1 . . TGCGCCAGCAGCCTGGGGCAGACCGACAACTATGGCTACACCTTC CASSLGQTDNYGYTF
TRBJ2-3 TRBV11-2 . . TGTGCCAGCAGCTTACAGTTCTACGGAGATACGCAGTATTTT CASSLQFYGDTQYF
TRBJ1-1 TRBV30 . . TGTGCCTGGAGCGTCGGACCCACCGGCGAGGCTTTCTTT CAWSVGPTGEAFF
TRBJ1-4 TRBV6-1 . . TGTGCCAGCAGGTCGGCACAGAATGAAAAACTGTTTTTT CASRSAQNEKLFF
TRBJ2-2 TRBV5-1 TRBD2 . TGCGCCAGCAGCTCTAGCGGGAGATCGTCCGGGGAGCTGTTTTTT CASSSSGRSSGELFF
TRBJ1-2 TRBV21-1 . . TGTGCCACCCACAGGGGGTTGAAGGCTGGCTACACCTTC CATHRGLKAGYTF
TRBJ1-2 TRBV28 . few TGTGCCAGCAGTAGCGCCCGGGGAGGGAACTATGGCTACACCTTC CASSSARGGNYGYTF
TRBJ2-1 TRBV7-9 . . TGTGCCAGCAGCTTAGCCGAGTGGTCAGGGAAACAGTTCTTC CASSLAEWSGKQFF
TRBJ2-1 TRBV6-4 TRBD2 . TGTGCCAGCAGCATCGGGGGGAGCTCCTACAATGAGCAGTTCTTC CASSIGGSSYNEQFF
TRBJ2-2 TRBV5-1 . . TGCGCCAGCAGCTCCCGGGACCCCTCCTCCGGGGAGCTGTTTTTT CASSSRDPSSGELFF
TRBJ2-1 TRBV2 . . TGTGCCAGCAGTGGAATAGGATTAGTTTTCTCTAATGAGCAGTTCTTC CASSGIGLVFSNEQFF
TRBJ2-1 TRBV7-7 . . TGTGCTAGCACTCGATTGGCAGAAAGCTCCTACAATGAGCAGTTCTTC CASTRLAESSYNEQFF
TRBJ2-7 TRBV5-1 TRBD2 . TGCGCCAGCAGCTTGACGTCCAAGCGGGGGGGCTACGAGCAGTACTTC CASSLTSKRGGYEQYF
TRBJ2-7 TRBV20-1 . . TGCAGTGCGACTCAGGGGTACGAGCAGTACTTC CSATQGYEQYF
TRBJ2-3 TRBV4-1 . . TGCGCCAGCAGCCAAGGGGCGGTTTTAGGAGATACGCAGTATTTT CASSQGAVLGDTQYF
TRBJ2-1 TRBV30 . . TGTGCCTGGGACGGGCCGCGGTTCTTC CAWDGPRFF
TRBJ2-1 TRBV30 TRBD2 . TGTGCCTGGACCGGGACTAGCGGAAATGAGCAGTTCTTC CAWTGTSGNEQFF
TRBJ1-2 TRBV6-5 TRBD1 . TGTGCCAGCACGGAGTACAGGGGGCAGCTTGGCTACACCTTC CASTEYRGQLGYTF
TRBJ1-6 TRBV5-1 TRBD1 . TGCGCCAGCAGCCCCGGGCAGGGGGGGAATTCACCCCTCCACTTT CASSPGQGGNSPLHF
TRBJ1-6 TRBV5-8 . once TGTGCCAGCAGCACCAGGGGACATGGGAATTCACCCCTCCACTTT CASSTRGHGNSPLHF
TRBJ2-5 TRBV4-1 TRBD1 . TGCGCCAGCAGCCACAATCAGGGGGAAGAGACCCAGTACTTC CASSHNQGEETQYF
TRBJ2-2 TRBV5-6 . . TGTGCCAGCAGCCCGACCAAAAGGGACACCGGGGAGCTGTTTTTT CASSPTKRDTGELFF
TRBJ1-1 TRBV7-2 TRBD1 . TGTGCCAGCAGCTTATGGGGAGGGGGCCGCGAAGCTTTCTTT CASSLWGGGREAFF
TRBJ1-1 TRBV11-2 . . TGTGCCAGCAGCTTAACTGGTGACACTGAAGCTTTCTTT CASSLTGDTEAFF
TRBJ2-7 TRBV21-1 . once TGTGCCAGCAGCAAACGTTCCGGCTCCGACTACTACGAGCAGTACTTC CASSKRSGSDYYEQYF
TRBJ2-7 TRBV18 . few TGTGCCAGCTCACCCCAACCCCACGAGCAGTACTTC CASSPQPHEQYF
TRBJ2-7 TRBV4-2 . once TGTGCCAGCAGCCAATCCAGGGGCGCAGACGAGCAGTACTTC CASSQSRGADEQYF
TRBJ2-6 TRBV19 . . TGTGCCAGTAGTATATCTCTTACGGGGGCCAACGTCCTGACTTTC CASSISLTGANVLTF
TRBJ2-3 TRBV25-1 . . TGTGCCAGCAGGGTGAGCAGGGGGGGCACAGATACGCAGTATTTT CASRVSRGGTDTQYF
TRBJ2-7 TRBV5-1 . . TGCGCCAGCAGCTTTGGGGAAGCGGACGAGCAGTACTTC CASSFGEADEQYF
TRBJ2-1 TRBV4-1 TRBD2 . TGCGCCAGCAGCCAAGATCCCAGCGGGAGAAGGAATGAGCAGTTCTTC CASSQDPSGRRNEQFF